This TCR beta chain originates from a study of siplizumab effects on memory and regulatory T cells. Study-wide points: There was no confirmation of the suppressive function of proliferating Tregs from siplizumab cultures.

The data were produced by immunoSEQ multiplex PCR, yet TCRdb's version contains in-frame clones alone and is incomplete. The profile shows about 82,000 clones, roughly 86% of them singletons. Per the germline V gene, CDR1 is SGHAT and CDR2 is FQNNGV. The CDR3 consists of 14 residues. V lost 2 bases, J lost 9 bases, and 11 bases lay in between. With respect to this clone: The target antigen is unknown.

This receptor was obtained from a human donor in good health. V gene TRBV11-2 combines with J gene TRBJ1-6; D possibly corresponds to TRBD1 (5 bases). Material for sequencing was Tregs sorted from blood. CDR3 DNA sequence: TGTGCCAGCAGCTTACAGGGTTTAGGTTCACCCCTCCACTTT. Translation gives CASSLQGLGSPLHF.